This T cell receptor (beta chain) was found in a study of Ad26.COV2.S vaccination and SARS-CoV-2 variants. CDR3 length: 14 amino acids. V shed 2 bases and J 4 bases; nucleotides not matched to a gene: 3. From germline, CDR1 is LGHDT and CDR2 YNNKEL (reference sequence). Here immunoSEQ multiplex PCR was the method, and the copy in TCRdb shows in-frame clones only, minus some. The data contain about 440,000 clones, roughly 89% of them singletons. Study-wide findings and caveats: Post-vaccination breadth of spike-specific CD8+ and CD4+ T cell responses was reportedly substantial. Non-spike TCR breadth showed similarity between vaccine and placebo recipients.

This sample's treatment: roughly 19 received Ad26.COV2.S at low or high dose, single or two shots; roughly five received placebo; per-sample allocation not given. On day 63 after the first injection, vaccine and placebo recipients gave samples. Participants' vaccine, an Ad26 vector, delivered Wuhan-strain SARS-CoV-2 spike. In the case of this clone: Its matching antigen is unknown.

This specimen was peripheral blood, taken in a trial of Ad26.COV2.S vaccine versus placebo. The rearrangement links TRBV3-1 (or the pseudogene TRBV3-2) to TRBJ1-1; 8 nucleotides match TRBD1. The receptor comes from a person aged 18-65 years who received the Ad26.COV2.S COVID-19 vaccine or a placebo. The CDR3 DNA follows: TGTGCCAGCAGCCAAACAGGGGGGGGCACTGAAGCTTTCTTT. Residues: CASSQTGGGTEAFF.